Described below is a single TCR beta chain sequence and its context. The source of the sample is a study of T cells in Graves' hyperthyroidism and ophthalmopathy. TCR beta CDR3 sequences were amplified from RNA transcripts. First-round RT-PCR of the TCR CDR3 relied on the HTBI primer set. TCRdb re-called the multiplex PCR reads with MiXCR, one entry per CDR3 protein. The table records hundreds of thousands of distinct CDR3 sequences, roughly a quarter of them present only once. This CDR3 contains 17 residues. CDR1 and CDR2 (germline): LNHDA, SQIVND (reference sequence). Losses at the gene ends were 6 bases for V and 2 bases for J; bases not matched to a gene: 13.

The rearrangement joins TRBV19 to TRBJ1-1; 9 nucleotides agree with TRBD1. The sample taken for sequencing was blood. This clonotype originated in a woman aged 30 to 39 with Graves' ophthalmopathy. In DNA, the CDR3 is TGTGCCAGTAGAACAACAGGGGGCTCTATCTCCAACACTGAAGCTTTCTTT. It yields the protein CASRTTGGSISNTEAFF.